Sequencing of this T cell receptor (beta chain) was carried out in a study of cytomegalovirus exposure and HLA in healthy donors. As for the study in general: From about 180 million T cells, an earlier analysis saw approximately 110 million unique TCR beta sequences.

The PCR had 60 Vbeta and 13 Jbeta primers. The authors' processing: Tens of millions of unique TCR beta chains, 10 million to 14 million shared, were counted in a later analysis. TCRdb's copy holds only in-frame clones and misses some; the assay was immunoSEQ multiplex PCR. That table supplies the V and J calls and clone size; D and trimming were determined from the DNA. The sample has over 100,000 clones, 50% to 65% seen once; the top ten hold less than 12%. For this clone: The antigen remains unidentified.

There are 14 residues in the CDR3. Trimming took 3 bases from V and 8 from J; bases not matched to a gene: 9. Germline CDR1 and CDR2: ENHRY and SYGVKD. The study, taken as a whole, reports: The CMV antigen specificity of a few CMV-associated chains was confirmed through in vitro analysis.

The sample comprised PBMCs. This sequence was found in a man aged 35-49 years in good health and CMV-seropositive. The rearrangement joins TRBV10-3 to TRBJ2-7; 8 bases fit TRBD2. The CDR3 is CAISELAGPKQQYF. CDR3 nucleotide sequence: TGTGCCATCAGTGAATTAGCGGGACCTAAGCAGCAGTACTTC.